This T cell receptor (beta chain) was sequenced in a study of vaccination and CD4 T cells after COVID-19. This sample's treatment: approximately 11-day PBMC culture with coronavirus spike peptide pools or control peptides (ViraFEST assay). US Alpha, Beta and Delta variants postdated the positive PCR dates, which ran from March to December 2020. Culture conditions combined more than 1.5 million PBMCs per well with around 9.7 IU/ml IL-2 and 9 to 10 ug/ml peptide pools. Worth noting for this clonotype: Antigen: not known.

The assay that was used to sequence DNA from cultured CD4+ T cells was the Oncomine TCR Beta short-read assay. TCRdb re-analysed the PCR reads in MiXCR, keeping a single row per CDR3 protein. The repertoire holds about 21,000 distinct CDR3 sequences, with less than 50% as singletons. V was clipped by 2 bases and J by 1 base, with 7 bases between them. From germline, CDR1 is MNHEY and CDR2 SVGEGT. The CDR3 has 14 residues. This chain uses TRBV6-2 or TRBV6-3 with TRBJ2-3; D is uncertain. The input for sequencing was CD4+ T cells from blood, cultured in vitro, taken before SARS-CoV-2 vaccination. The sequence derives from a human donor who had recovered from COVID-19. The CDR3 loop is CASSYGQGTDTQYF. The CDR3 DNA sequence: TGTGCCAGCAGTTACGGGCAGGGCACAGATACGCAGTATTTT.